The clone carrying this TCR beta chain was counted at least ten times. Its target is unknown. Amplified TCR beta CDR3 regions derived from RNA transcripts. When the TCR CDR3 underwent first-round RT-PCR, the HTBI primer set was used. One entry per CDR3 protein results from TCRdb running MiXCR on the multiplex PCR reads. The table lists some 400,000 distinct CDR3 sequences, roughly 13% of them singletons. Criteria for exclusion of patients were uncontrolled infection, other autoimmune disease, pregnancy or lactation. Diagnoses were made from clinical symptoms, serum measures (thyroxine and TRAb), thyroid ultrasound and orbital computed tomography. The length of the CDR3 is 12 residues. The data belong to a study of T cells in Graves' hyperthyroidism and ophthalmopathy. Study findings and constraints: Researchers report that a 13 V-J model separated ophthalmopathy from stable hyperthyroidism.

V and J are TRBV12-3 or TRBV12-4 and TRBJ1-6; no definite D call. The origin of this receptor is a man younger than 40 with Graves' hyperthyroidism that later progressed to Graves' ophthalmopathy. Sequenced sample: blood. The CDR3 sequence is CASRNSNSPLHF. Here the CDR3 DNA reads TGTGCGAGTAGGAACAGCAATTCACCCCTCCACTTT.